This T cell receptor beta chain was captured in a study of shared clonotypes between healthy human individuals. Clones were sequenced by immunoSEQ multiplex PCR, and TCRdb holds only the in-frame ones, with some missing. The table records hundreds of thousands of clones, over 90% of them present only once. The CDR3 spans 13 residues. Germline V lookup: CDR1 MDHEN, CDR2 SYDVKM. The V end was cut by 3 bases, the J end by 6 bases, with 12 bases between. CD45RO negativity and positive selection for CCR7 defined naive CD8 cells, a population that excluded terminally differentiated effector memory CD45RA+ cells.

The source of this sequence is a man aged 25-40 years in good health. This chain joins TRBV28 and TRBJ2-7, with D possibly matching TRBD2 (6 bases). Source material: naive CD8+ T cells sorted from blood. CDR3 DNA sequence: TGTGCCAGCAGTTTTTATCGGGAGCTCGAGCAGTACTTC. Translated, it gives CASSFYRELEQYF.